The clone carrying this T cell receptor beta chain has more than one count but fewer than ten. The data are from a study of CD8 T cells in ankylosing spondylitis. The germline V gene encodes CDR1 SQVTM and CDR2 ANQGSEA. This CDR3 region has 14 residues. V gave up 1 base and J gave up 2 bases, with 10 bases separating them. TCRdb re-analysed the 5' RACE reads in MiXCR, keeping a single row per CDR3 protein. This sample has a few hundred thousand distinct CDR3 sequences, with over 15% found just once. This chain uses TRBV29-1 with TRBJ2-3; D gene unclear. The receptor's source is a male donor with ankylosing spondylitis or in good health (not recorded which). Sequenced: blood, either unsorted or a sorted T cell fraction (not recorded which). The CDR3 reads CSVEGVGLTDTQYF. In DNA, the CDR3 is TGCAGCGTTGAAGGCGTGGGTCTCACAGATACGCAGTATTTT.